Listed below are T cell receptor beta chains from one sample, sequenced in a study of T cells after yellow fever vaccination. TCRdb redid the calling of the 5' RACE reads with MiXCR, one entry per CDR3 protein. The table has about 300,000 distinct CDR3 sequences, around 9.3% seen once. The material was CD4+ T cells sorted from PBMCs, obtained 5 days after the yellow fever booster vaccination. These receptors were taken from a young man who received the YFV17D yellow fever vaccine. Both conserved end residues are part of each CDR3. Only some rows state a clone size, as once, few, many or a class for expanded clones.

j_call clone_size v_call cdr3_aa
TRBJ2-7 - TRBV18 CASSPRGLISYEQYF
TRBJ2-1 few TRBV19 CASSRTGANPYNEQFF
TRBJ2-5 many TRBV12-3/TRBV12-4 CASRSTGQETQYF
TRBJ1-1 - TRBV27 CASSLSLSLGEAFF
TRBJ2-5 few TRBV5-1 CASSSSFGGDVETQYF
TRBJ2-7 - TRBV7-3 CASSQTSGADEQYF
TRBJ2-1 - TRBV4-1 CASSQAMGLAGAWYNEQFF
TRBJ2-7 - TRBV20-1 CSTTSLRGHEQYF
TRBJ2-5 many TRBV20-1 CSANPETQYF
TRBJ2-3 few TRBV6-2/TRBV6-3 CASSPGDRKTDF
TRBJ2-2 many TRBV6-2/TRBV6-3 CASSYSIYRSRDNTGELFF
TRBJ2-3 many TRBV28 CATQGGTASTDTQYF
TRBJ1-5 many TRBV29-1 CSVQDLGQPQHF
TRBJ1-6 few TRBV19 CASSIAPGDSPLHF
TRBJ1-2 few TRBV29-1 CSVETTNYGYTF
TRBJ2-5 many TRBV11-2 CASSQGGAETQYF
TRBJ2-5 few TRBV4-2 CASSQLTGEGAGVQYF
TRBJ1-1 - TRBV30 CAWSRGSRLNEAFF
TRBJ2-5 many TRBV20-1 CSARASGGVQETQYF
TRBJ2-6 - TRBV12-3/TRBV12-4 CASSESGANVLTF
TRBJ1-3 few TRBV4-3 CASSQESLGVAGNTIYF
TRBJ2-5 - TRBV2 CASRSGQIQETQYF
TRBJ1-2 many TRBV7-3 CASSSGQNYGYTF
TRBJ1-3 - TRBV27 CASSSRPGNTIYF
TRBJ2-1 - TRBV5-1 CASSLATGDQPLNEQFF
TRBJ2-1 - TRBV5-6 CAAGLAGLNEQFF
TRBJ2-7 few TRBV6-5 CASRASSYEQYF
TRBJ2-7 - TRBV10-3 CAISDARTVEQYF
TRBJ2-3 - TRBV20-1 CSARGTSGGQDTQYF
TRBJ2-7 many TRBV12-3/TRBV12-4 CASDTPPQYF
TRBJ2-3 few TRBV20-1 CSARTGLATDTQYF
TRBJ2-7 - TRBV28 CASRVSLGYEQYF
TRBJ1-1 - TRBV28 CASSLIERLMNTEAFF
TRBJ2-3 - TRBV29-1 CSVEDRAGASTDTQYF
TRBJ1-3 few TRBV20-1 CSAPIVSGNTIYF
TRBJ1-4 many TRBV6-5 CASKGRGAVGYEKLFF
TRBJ2-5 few TRBV10-3 CATESGGGLPETQYF
TRBJ1-6 - TRBV5-1 CASSSEGDSPLHF
TRBJ2-4 few TRBV28 CASSPGQSGGNIQYF
TRBJ2-5 - TRBV5-1 CASSVGRAETQYF
TRBJ1-1 - TRBV11-2 CASSLGGQGQAFF
TRBJ1-5 few TRBV20-1 CSARDLRTDRETGQPQHF
TRBJ2-5 few TRBV7-2 CASSLQTGKETQYF
TRBJ2-7 - TRBV13 CASSLTPYSYEQYF